This TCR beta chain was sequenced during a study of blood T cell repertoires in COVID-19. Produced via immunoSEQ multiplex PCR; TCRdb's table is partial and in-frame only. The sample holds 250,000 to 350,000 clones, 80% to 90% seen once. This clone was counted a few times. The TCR originated in a man aged 25 to 40 with acute or convalescent COVID-19. Sequencing was performed on peripheral blood.

The CDR3 loop is CASSVDWAYQPQHF. The CDR3 DNA reads TGTGCCAGCAGCGTAGACTGGGCTTACCAGCCCCAGCATTTT. J is TRBJ1-5 and V is TRBV9; D is ambiguous. The CDR3 has 14 amino acids. CDR1 and CDR2 (germline): SGDLS, YYNGEE. Between the trimmed V and J ends, which lost 0 bases and 7 bases, there was a span of 11 bases.